Included here is one TCR beta chain sequence, with context. The data originate from a study of shared clonotypes between healthy human individuals. Clones were read by immunoSEQ multiplex PCR, and TCRdb kept only the in-frame ones, dropping some. The data contain approximately 2.3 million clones, approximately 95% of them seen just once; the ten biggest clones take up 0.39%. CDR3 length: 13 residues. Trimming pared 6 bases from V and 5 bases from J, leaving 11 bases between. Germline CDR1 is MDHEN and CDR2 is SYDVKM. Sequenced: naive CD4+ T cells from PBMCs. Regarding subset: CD45RA+ positively selected. The source of this sequence is a man between 18 and 35 years old in good health. Some clones in this sample may be carry-over from other donors' samples. V usage is TRBV28 and J usage is TRBJ1-5; tentatively, D is TRBD1 (5 bases). DNA for the CDR3: TGTGCCAGCAGCTCCGACAGTTATCAGCCCCAGCATTTT. Translation: CASSSDSYQPQHF.